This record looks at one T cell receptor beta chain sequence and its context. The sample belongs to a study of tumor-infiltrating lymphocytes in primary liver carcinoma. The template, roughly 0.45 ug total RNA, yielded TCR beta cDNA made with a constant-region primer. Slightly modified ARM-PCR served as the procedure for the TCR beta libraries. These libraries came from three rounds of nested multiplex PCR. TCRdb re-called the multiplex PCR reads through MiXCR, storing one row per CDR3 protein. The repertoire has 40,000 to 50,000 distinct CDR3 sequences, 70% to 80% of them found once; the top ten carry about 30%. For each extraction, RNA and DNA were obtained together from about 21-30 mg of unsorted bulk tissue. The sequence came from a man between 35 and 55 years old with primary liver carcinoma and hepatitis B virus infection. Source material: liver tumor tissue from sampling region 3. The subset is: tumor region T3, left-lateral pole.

CDR3 protein: CASSFLSEGTTGELFF. As DNA, the CDR3 is TGTGCCAGCAGTTTCTTGAGCGAGGGGACTACCGGGGAGCTGTTTTTT. The gene calls are TRBV6-5 and TRBJ2-2; tentative D call: TRBD2 (6 bases). The germline V gene encodes CDR1 MNHEY and CDR2 SVGAGI. The V and J ends lost 4 bases and 5 bases respectively, with 17 bases between them. The CDR3 covers 16 residues.